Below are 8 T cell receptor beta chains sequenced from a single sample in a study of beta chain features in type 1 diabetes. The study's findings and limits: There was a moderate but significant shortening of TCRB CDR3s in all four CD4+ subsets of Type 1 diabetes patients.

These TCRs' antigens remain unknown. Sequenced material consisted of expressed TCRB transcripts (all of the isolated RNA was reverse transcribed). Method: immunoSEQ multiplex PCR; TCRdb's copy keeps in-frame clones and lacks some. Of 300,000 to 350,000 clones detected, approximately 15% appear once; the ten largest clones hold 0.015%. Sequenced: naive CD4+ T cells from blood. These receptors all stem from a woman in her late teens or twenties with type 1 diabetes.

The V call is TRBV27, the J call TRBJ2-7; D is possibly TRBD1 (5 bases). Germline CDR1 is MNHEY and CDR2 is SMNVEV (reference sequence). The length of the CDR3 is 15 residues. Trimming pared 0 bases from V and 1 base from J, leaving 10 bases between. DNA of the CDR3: TGTGCCAGCAGTTTATCGGGGCAGCTTTCCTACGAGCAGTACGTC. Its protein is CASSLSGQLSYEQYV.

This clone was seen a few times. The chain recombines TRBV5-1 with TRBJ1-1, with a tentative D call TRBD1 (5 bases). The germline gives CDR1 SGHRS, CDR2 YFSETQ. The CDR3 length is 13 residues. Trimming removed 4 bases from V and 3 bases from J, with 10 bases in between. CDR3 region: CASSRTRDTEAFF. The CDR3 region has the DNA TGCGCCAGCAGCCGAACCAGGGACACTGAAGCTTTCTTT.

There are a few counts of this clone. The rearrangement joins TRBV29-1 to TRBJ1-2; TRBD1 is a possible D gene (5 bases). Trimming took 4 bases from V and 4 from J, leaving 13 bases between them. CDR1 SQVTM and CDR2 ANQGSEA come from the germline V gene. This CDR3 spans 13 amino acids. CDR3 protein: CSVGQGPSYGYTF. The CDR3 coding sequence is TGCAGCGTTGGGCAGGGTCCTTCCTATGGCTACACCTTC.

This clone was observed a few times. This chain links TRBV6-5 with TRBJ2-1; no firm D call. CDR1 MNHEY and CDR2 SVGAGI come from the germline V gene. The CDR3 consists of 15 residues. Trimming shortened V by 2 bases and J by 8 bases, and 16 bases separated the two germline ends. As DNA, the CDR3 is TGTGCCAGCAGTTACGGGCCTCCCGAAATCCATGAGCAGTTCTTC. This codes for CASSYGPPEIHEQFF.

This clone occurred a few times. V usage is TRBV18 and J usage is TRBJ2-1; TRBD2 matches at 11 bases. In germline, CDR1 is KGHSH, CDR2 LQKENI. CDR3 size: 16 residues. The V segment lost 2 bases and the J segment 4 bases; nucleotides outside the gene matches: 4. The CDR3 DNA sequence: TGTGCCAGCTCACCAAGACTAGCGGGACAGTACAATGAGCAGTTCTTC. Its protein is CASSPRLAGQYNEQFF.

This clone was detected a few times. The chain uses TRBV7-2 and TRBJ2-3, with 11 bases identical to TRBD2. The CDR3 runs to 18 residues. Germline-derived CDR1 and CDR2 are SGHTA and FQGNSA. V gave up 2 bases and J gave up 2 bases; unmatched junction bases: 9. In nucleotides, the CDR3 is TGTGCCAGCAGCTTATTATCGGCTAGCGGGAGGTCCACAGATACGCAGTATTTT. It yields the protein CASSLLSASGRSTDTQYF.

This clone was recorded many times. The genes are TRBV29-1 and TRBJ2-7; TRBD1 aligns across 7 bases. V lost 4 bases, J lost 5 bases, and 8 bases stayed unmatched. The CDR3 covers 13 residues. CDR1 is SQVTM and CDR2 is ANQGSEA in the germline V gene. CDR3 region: CSVVWLGGDEQYV. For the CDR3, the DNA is TGCAGCGTTGTGTGGCTAGGGGGCGACGAGCAGTACGTC.

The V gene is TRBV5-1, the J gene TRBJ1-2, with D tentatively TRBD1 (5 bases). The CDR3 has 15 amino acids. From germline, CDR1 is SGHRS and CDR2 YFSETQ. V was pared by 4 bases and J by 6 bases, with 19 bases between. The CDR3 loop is CASSPLAGLVHGYTF. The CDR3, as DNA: TGCGCCAGCAGCCCCCTGGCGGGGCTTGTACATGGCTACACCTTC.